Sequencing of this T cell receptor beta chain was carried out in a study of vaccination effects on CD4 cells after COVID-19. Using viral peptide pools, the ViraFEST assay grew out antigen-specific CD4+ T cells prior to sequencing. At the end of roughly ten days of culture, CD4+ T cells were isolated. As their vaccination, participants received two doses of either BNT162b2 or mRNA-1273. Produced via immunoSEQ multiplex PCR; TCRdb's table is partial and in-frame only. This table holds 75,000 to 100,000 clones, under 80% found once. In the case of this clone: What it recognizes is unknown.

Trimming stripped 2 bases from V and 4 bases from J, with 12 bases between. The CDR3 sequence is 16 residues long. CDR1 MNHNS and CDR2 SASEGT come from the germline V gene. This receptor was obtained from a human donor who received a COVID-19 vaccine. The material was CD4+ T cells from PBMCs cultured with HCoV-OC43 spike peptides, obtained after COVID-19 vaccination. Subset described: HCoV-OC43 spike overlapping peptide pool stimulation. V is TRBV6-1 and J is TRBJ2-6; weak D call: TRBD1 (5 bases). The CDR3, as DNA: TGTGCCAGCAGTGAACAGGGCAGGCCGGGGGCCAACGTCCTGACTTTC. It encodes CASSEQGRPGANVLTF.